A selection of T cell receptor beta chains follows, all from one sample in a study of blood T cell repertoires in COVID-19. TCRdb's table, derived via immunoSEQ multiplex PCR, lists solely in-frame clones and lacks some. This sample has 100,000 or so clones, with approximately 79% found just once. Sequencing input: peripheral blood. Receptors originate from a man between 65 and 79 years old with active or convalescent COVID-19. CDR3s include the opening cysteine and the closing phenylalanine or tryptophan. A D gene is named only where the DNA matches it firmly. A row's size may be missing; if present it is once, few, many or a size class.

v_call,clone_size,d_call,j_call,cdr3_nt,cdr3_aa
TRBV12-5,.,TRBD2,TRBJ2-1,TGTGCTAGTGGTACCCTAGGGACTAGAAGTGAGCAGTTCTTC,CASGTLGTRSEQFF
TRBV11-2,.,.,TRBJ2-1,TGTGCCAGCAGCTTATCAGGTTCCTACAATGAGCAGTTCTTC,CASSLSGSYNEQFF
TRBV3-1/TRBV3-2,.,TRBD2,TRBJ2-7,TGTGCCAGCAGTTATAAGCGGGAGGGCCCCTACGAGCAGTACTTC,CASSYKREGPYEQYF
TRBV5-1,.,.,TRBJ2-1,TGCGCCAGCAGCTTGGGGGGGCAGGGCTCCTACAATGAGCAGTTCTTC,CASSLGGQGSYNEQFF
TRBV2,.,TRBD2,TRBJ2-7,TGTGCCAGCATTTCCCGGACTAGTAACTACGAGCAGTACTTC,CASISRTSNYEQYF
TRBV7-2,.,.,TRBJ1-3,TGTGCCAGCAGCTTAGGAGGCGGGCGTAGAAACACCATATATTTT,CASSLGGGRRNTIYF
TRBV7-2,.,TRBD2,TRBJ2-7,TGTGCCAGCAGCTTAGGGCGGGGGGCCTACGAGCAGTACTTC,CASSLGRGAYEQYF
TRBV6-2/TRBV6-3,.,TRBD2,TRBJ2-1,TGTGCCAGCAGCTTACTAGCGTACAATGAGCAGTTCTTC,CASSLLAYNEQFF
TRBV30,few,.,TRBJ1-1,TGTGCCTGGAGTGCTGAGCTGAACACTGAAGCTTTCTTT,CAWSAELNTEAFF
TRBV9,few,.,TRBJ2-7,TGTGCCAGCAGCGCCTCAGGGGGGCGGAACGAGCAGTACTTC,CASSASGGRNEQYF
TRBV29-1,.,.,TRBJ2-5,TGCAGCGTTGGGGCGAGCGGCGAGACCCAGTACTTC,CSVGASGETQYF
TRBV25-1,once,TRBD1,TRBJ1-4,TGTGCCAGCAGCCGGGGACAGAATGAAAAACTGTTTTTT,CASSRGQNEKLFF
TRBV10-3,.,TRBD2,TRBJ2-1,TGTGCCATCAGCGTCACTAGCGGGGCCTACAATGAGCAGTTCTTC,CAISVTSGAYNEQFF
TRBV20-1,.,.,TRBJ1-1,TGCAGTGCACCTAGGGGCACTGAAGCTTTCTTT,CSAPRGTEAFF
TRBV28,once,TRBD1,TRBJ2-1,TGTGCCAGCAGGCTAGGACAGGTAGGGGAGCAGTTCTTC,CASRLGQVGEQFF
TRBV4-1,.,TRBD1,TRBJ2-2,TGCGCCAGCAGCCATGTTACCGGGACAGCGGTGGCCGGGGAGCTGTTTTTT,CASSHVTGTAVAGELFF
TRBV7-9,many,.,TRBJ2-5,TGTGCCAGCAGCTTAGAACAGGCCAGGGAGACCCAGTACTTC,CASSLEQARETQYF
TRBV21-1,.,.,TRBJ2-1,TGTGCCAGCAGCAAAAAGGGGTTATACAATGAGCAGTTCTTC,CASSKKGLYNEQFF
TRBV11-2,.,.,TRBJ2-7,TGTGCCAGCAGCTCTCGATCCACTGCCTTCCAACAGTACTTC,CASSSRSTAFQQYF
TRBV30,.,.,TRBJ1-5,TGTGCCTGGGGGCGAGAAGACAATCAGCCCCAGCATTTT,CAWGREDNQPQHF
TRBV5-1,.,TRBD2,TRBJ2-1,TGCGCCAGCAGCTTGGTTCCGGGAGGTGGTTTCTCCTACAATGAGCAGTTCTTC,CASSLVPGGGFSYNEQFF
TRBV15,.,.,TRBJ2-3,TGTGCCACCAGCAGGGACCCCAGGAGCGGAGCAGATACGCAGTATTTT,CATSRDPRSGADTQYF
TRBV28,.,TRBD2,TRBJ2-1,TGTGCCAGCAGTTTCCGACTAGCAGTCGGCAATGAGCAGTTCTTC,CASSFRLAVGNEQFF
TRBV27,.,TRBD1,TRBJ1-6,TGTGCCAGCAGTACCCCAGGACAGGGGGATTCACCCCTCCACTTT,CASSTPGQGDSPLHF
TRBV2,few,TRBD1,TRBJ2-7,TGTGCCACCCGGGACAGGGGCTACGAGCAGTACTTC,CATRDRGYEQYF
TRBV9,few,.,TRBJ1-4,TGTGCCAGCAGCGTAGGGGGGCGGATTAATGAAAAACTGTTTTTT,CASSVGGRINEKLFF
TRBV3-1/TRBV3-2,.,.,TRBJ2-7,TGTGCCAGCAGCCAAGATCTTTCGGGATGGCAGTACTTC,CASSQDLSGWQYF
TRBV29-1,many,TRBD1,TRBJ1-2,TGCAGCGTTAAGCGTACAGGGGTTGGCTACACCTTC,CSVKRTGVGYTF
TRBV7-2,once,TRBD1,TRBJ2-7,TGTGCCAGCAGCAACCGGGACAGGGGCAGAGAGCAGTACTTC,CASSNRDRGREQYF
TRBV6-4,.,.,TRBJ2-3,TGTGCCAGCAGCCGGGCCGAGGGTGATACGCAGTATTTT,CASSRAEGDTQYF
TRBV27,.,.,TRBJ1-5,TGTGCCAGCAGTTTATCGAGCGGAGCCCCCAATCAGCCCCAGCATTTT,CASSLSSGAPNQPQHF
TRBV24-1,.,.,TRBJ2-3,TGTGCCACCAGTGATCAGACAAACACAGATACGCAGTATTTT,CATSDQTNTDTQYF
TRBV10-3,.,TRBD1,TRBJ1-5,TGTGCCATCAGTAGACAGGGGAAGGATCAGCCCCAGCATTTT,CAISRQGKDQPQHF
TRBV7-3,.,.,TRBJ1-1,TGTGCCAGCAGCTCTGACAGGAACACTGAAGCTTTCTTT,CASSSDRNTEAFF
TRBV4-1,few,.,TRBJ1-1,TGCGCCAGCAGCCAAGATCTCAGGTGGGCTTTCTTT,CASSQDLRWAFF
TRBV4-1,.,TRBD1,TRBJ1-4,TGCGCCAGCAGCCAACCCGACAGGGGAAGTGAAAAACTGTTTTTT,CASSQPDRGSEKLFF
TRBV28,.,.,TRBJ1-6,TGTGCCAGCGTGTCGACGGAGGGTCTTAATTCACCCCTCCACTTT,CASVSTEGLNSPLHF
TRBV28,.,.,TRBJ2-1,TGTGCCAGCATCTGGGAGGATGAGCAGTTCTTC,CASIWEDEQFF
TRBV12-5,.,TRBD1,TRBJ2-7,TGTGCTAGTGGTTTTACACGGACAGGGTGGAATGGCGAGCAGTACTTC,CASGFTRTGWNGEQYF
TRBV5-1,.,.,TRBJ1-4,TGCGCCAGCAGCTTGCCAGGGGTCAAGACTAATGAAAAACTGTTTTTT,CASSLPGVKTNEKLFF
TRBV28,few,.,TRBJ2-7,TGTGCCAGCAGTTTGCGGGGTTACGAGCAGTACTTC,CASSLRGYEQYF
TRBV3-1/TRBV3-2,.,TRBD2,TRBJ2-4,TGTGCCAGCAGCCAGGTAGCGGGGGGTGAAAACATTCAGTACTTC,CASSQVAGGENIQYF
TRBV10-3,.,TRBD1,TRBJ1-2,TGTGCCATTACAGGGGGCGCGGGGACGAACTATGGCTACACCTTC,CAITGGAGTNYGYTF
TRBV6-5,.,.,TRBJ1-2,TGTGCCAGCAGTTACGGGGGCAGGGGTTATGGCTACACCTTC,CASSYGGRGYGYTF
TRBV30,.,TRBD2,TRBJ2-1,TGTGCCTGGATTGGACTAGCGGGAGTTGGTGAGCAGTTCTTC,CAWIGLAGVGEQFF
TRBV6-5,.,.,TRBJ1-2,TGTGCCAGCAGCGTCGGCGGGGCACAGTATGGCTACACCTTC,CASSVGGAQYGYTF
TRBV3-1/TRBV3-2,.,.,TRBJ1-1,TGTGCCAGCAGCCATGACGACAGTAACACTGAAGCTTTCTTT,CASSHDDSNTEAFF
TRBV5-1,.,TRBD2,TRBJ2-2,TGCGCCAGCAGCTTGGAGCGGGGAGACACCGGGGAGCTGTTTTTT,CASSLERGDTGELFF
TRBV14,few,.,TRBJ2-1,TGTGCCAGCAGCCAAGCCTCTCCTTGGCAGTTCTTC,CASSQASPWQFF
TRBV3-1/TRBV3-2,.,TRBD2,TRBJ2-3,TGTGCCAGCAGCCACCGACTAGCGGGTTACACAGATACGCAGTATTTT,CASSHRLAGYTDTQYF
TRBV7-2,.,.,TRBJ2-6,TGTGCCAGCAGCAAGAACAGGGCTGGGGCCAACGTCCTGACTTTC,CASSKNRAGANVLTF
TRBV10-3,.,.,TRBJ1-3,TGTGCCATCACCGGTTCCTCTGGAAACACCATATATTTT,CAITGSSGNTIYF
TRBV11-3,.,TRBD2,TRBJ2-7,TGTGCCAGCAGCTTCCCCCCCGCCGGGACTAGCGGATTCTACGAGCAGTACTTC,CASSFPPAGTSGFYEQYF